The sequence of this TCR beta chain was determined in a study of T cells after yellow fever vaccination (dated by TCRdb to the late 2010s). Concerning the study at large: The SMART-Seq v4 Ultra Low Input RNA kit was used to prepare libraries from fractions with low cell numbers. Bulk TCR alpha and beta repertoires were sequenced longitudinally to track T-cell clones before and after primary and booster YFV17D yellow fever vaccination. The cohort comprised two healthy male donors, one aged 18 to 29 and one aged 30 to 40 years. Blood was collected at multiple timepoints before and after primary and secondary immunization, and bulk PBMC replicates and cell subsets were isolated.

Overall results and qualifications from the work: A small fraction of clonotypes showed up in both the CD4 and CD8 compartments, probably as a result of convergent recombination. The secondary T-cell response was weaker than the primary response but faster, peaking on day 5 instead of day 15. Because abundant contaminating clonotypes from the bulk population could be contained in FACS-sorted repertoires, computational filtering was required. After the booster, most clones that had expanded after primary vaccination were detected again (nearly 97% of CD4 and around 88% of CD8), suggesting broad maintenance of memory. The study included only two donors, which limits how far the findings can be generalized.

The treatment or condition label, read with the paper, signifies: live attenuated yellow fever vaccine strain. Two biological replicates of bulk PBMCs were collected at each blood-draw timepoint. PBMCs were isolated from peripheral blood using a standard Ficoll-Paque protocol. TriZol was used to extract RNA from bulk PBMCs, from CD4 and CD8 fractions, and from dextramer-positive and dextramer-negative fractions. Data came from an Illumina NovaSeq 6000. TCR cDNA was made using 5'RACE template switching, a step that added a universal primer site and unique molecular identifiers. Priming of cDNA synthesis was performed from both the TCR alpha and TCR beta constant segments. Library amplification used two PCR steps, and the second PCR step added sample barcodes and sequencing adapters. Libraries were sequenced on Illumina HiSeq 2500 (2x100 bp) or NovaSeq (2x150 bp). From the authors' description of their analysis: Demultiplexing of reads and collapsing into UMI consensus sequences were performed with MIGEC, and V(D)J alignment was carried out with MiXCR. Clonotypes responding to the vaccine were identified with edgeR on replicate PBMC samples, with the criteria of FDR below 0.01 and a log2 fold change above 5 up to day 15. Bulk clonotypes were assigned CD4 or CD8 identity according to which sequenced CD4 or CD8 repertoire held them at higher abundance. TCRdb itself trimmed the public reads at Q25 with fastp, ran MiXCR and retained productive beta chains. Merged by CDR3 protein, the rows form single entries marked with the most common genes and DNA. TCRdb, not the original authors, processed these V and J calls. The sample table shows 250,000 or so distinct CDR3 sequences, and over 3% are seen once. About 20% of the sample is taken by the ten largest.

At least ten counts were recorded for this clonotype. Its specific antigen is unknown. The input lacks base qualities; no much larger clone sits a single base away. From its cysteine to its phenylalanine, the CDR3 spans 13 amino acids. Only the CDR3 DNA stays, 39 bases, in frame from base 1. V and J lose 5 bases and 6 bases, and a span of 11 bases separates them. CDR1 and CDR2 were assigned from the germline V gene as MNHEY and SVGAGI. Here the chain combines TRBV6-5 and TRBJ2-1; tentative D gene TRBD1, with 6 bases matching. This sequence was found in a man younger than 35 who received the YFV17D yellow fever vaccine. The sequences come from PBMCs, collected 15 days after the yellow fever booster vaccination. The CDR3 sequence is CASSPEDSNEQFF. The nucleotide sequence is TGTGCCAGCAGTCCTGAGGACAGCAATGAGCAGTTCTTC.